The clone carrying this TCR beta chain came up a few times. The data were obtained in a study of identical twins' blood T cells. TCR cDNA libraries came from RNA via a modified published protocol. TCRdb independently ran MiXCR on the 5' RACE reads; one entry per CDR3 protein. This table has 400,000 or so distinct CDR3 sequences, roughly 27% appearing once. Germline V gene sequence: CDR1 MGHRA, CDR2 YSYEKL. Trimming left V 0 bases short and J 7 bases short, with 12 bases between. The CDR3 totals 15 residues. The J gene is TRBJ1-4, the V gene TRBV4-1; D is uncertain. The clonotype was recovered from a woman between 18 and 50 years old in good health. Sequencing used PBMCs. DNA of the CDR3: TGCGCCAGCAGCCAAGAACCCCCCCGTGGTGAAAAACTGTTTTTT. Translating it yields CASSQEPPRGEKLFF.